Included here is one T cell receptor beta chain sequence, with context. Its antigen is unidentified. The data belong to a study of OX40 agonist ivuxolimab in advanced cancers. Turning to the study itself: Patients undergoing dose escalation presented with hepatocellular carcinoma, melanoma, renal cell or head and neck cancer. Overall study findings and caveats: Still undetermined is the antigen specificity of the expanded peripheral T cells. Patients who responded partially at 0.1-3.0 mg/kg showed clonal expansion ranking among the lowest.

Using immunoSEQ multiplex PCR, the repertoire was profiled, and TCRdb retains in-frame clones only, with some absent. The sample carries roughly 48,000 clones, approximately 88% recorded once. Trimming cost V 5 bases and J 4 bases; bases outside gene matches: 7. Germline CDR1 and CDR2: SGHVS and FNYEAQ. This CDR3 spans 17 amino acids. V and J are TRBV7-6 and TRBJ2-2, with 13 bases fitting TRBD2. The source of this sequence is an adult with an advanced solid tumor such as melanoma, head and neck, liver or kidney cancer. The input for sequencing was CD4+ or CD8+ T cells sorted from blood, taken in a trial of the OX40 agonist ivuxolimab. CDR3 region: CASSLLLAGGTTGELFF. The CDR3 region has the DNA TGTGCCAGCAGCCTATTACTAGCGGGAGGGACCACCGGGGAGCTGTTTTTT.